This T cell receptor (beta chain) was captured by sequencing in a study of T cell repertoires in cytomegalovirus infection. This clonotype was seen a handful of times. What it recognizes is unknown. Study-wide points: The ex vivo response was dominated by HLA-C-restricted CMV-specific TCR beta clonotypes.

TCRdb re-analysed the reads in MiXCR, keeping a single row per CDR3 protein. This table holds around 540,000 distinct CDR3 sequences, around 35% found once. The V gene end was trimmed by 10 bases and the J gene end by 4 bases; junction bases not matched to a gene: 7. This CDR3 comprises 14 residues. This sequence joins TRBV12-3 or TRBV12-4 and TRBJ2-5; TRBD1 matches at 12 bases. Source: cultured PBMCs, taken from culture after CMV antigen stimulation. The receptor was derived from a human donor in good health (CMV status not recorded). Some clones in this sample may be carry-over from other donors' samples. The CDR3 reads CANPGQGARETQYF. The DNA of the CDR3 is TGTGCCAACCCGGGACAGGGGGCGAGAGAGACCCAGTACTTC.